The clone carrying this T cell receptor (beta chain) was found a few times. Its antigen is currently unknown. Germline values: CDR1 LGHDT, CDR2 YNNKEL (reference sequence). The CDR3 is 16 residues long. Trimming took 4 bases from V and 4 from J, leaving 19 bases between them. The source of the sample is a study of blood T cells in healthy people across ages. Study context: Capturing about one barcoded beta molecule per two T cells was achieved by template switching. General observations from the study: Naive T cell percentage showed a strong correlation with TCR beta diversity.

A J-beta primer mix and a sample-barcoded 5' primer were used in a second PCR of about 7 to 12 cycles. With 12 random nucleotides, a template-switch adaptor tagged each individual cDNA molecule. TCRdb recomputed calls from the 5' RACE reads with MiXCR, one row per CDR3 protein. Of about 640,000 distinct CDR3 sequences in the sample, about 30% were seen once. The sequenced material came from blood. This chain connects TRBV3-1 to TRBJ1-1; D unclear. The clonotype originates from an elderly woman in good health. CDR3 coding DNA: TGTGCCAGCAGCCCGGATCCTTTCTCGGGCGGCACTGAAGCTTTCTTT. It yields the protein CASSPDPFSGGTEAFF.